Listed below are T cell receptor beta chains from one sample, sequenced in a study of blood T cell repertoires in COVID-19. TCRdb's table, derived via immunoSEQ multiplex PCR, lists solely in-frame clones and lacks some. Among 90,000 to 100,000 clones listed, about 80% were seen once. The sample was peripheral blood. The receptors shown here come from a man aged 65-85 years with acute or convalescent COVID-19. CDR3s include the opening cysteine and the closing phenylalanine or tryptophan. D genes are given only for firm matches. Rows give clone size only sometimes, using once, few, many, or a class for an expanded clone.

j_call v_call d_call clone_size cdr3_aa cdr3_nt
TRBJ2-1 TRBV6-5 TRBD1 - CASNEGQGRGNEQFF TGTGCCAGCAACGAGGGACAGGGCAGGGGCAATGAGCAGTTCTTC
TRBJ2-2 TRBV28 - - CASSSPRGGTGELFF TGTGCCAGCAGTTCTCCTAGAGGGGGTACTGGGGAGCTGTTTTTT
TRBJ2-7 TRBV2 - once CASSEALPPYYEQYF TGTGCCAGCAGTGAAGCGCTTCCCCCCTACTACGAGCAGTACTTC
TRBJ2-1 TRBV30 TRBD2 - CAWRRKLAGANEQFF TGTGCCTGGAGGAGAAAGCTAGCGGGGGCAAATGAGCAGTTCTTC
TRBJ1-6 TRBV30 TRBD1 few CAWSPGQGNSPLHF TGTGCCTGGAGCCCCGGACAGGGGAATTCACCCCTCCACTTT
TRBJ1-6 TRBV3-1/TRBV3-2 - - CASSQRSGSYNSPLHF TGTGCCAGCAGCCAGAGATCCGGGAGCTATAATTCACCCCTCCACTTT
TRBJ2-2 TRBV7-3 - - CASAGRREAGELFF TGTGCCAGCGCAGGAAGGAGGGAGGCCGGGGAGCTGTTTTTT
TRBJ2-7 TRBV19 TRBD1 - CASSFKQGASSYEQYF TGTGCCAGTAGTTTCAAACAGGGGGCCTCCTCCTACGAGCAGTACTTC
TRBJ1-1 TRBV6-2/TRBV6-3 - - CASSPGEYVKTEAFF TGTGCCAGCAGCCCCGGTGAGTACGTAAAGACTGAAGCTTTCTTT
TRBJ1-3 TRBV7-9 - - CASSFSSLAGNTIYF TGTGCCAGCAGCTTCTCCAGCCTAGCCGGGAACACCATATATTTT
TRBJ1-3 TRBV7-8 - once CASSSTHSGNTIYF TGTGCCAGCAGCTCTACCCACTCTGGAAACACCATATATTTT
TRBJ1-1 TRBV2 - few CASSVGGARTEAFF TGTGCCAGCAGTGTCGGAGGGGCGCGCACTGAAGCTTTCTTT
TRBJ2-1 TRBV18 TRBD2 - CASSPPFGTSGRIEQFF TGTGCCAGCTCACCTCCCTTCGGGACTAGCGGGAGGATTGAGCAGTTCTTC
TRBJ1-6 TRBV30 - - CAWSMADSSYNSPLHF TGTGCCTGGAGTATGGCGGATAGCTCCTATAATTCACCCCTCCACTTT
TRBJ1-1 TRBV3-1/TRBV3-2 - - CASSQETSRDKAFF TGTGCCAGCAGCCAAGAGACATCCCGGGACAAAGCTTTCTTT
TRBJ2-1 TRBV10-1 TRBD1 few CASSRQGHEQFF TGCGCCAGCAGTAGACAGGGTCATGAGCAGTTCTTC
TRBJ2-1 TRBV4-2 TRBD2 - CASSQAGLAGFNEQFF TGTGCCAGCAGCCAAGCGGGACTAGCGGGATTCAATGAGCAGTTCTTC
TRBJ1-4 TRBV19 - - CASSLRTAPNEKLFF TGTGCCAGTAGTCTCCGGACAGCACCCAATGAAAAACTGTTTTTT
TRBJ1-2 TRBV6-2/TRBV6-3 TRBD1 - CASSPQGDGYGYTF TGTGCCAGCAGTCCCCAGGGGGACGGCTATGGCTACACCTTC
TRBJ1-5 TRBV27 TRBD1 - CASRRQGGHYQPQHF TGTGCCAGCAGGCGACAGGGGGGTCATTATCAGCCCCAGCATTTT
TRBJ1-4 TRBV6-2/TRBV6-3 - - CASRWGGSANEKLFF TGTGCCAGCCGTTGGGGCGGATCTGCTAATGAAAAACTGTTTTTT
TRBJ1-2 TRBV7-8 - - CASSLADSDPYGYTF TGTGCCAGCAGCTTAGCAGACAGCGATCCCTATGGCTACACCTTC
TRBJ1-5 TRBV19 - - CATGRGGVQPQHF TGTGCCACAGGGAGGGGAGGGGTGCAGCCCCAGCATTTT
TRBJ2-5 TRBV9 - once CASSAGGRRETQYF TGTGCCAGCAGCGCCGGGGGACGGCGAGAGACCCAGTACTTC
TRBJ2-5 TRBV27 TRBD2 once CASSLRSGRFQETQYF TGTGCCAGCAGTCTCCGAAGCGGGAGGTTCCAAGAGACCCAGTACTTC
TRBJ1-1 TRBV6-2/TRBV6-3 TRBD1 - CASSRGTGGKGTEAFF TGTGCCAGCAGTCGAGGGACAGGGGGCAAGGGCACTGAAGCTTTCTTT
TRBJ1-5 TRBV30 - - CAWSRRGKEAQHF TGTGCCTGGAGTCGAAGGGGGAAGGAGGCCCAGCATTTT
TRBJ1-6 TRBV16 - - CASSQLEDSPLHF TGTGCCAGCAGCCAATTGGAGGATTCACCCCTCCACTTT
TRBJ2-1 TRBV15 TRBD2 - CATSRDKGINWGGDEQFF TGTGCCACCAGCAGAGATAAAGGGATTAATTGGGGAGGGGATGAGCAGTTCTTC
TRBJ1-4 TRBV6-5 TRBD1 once CASTIDRVVGEKLFF TGTGCCAGCACCATAGACAGGGTAGTCGGTGAAAAACTGTTTTTT
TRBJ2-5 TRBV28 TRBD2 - CASSGVAGVIRQETQYF TGTGCCAGCAGTGGGGTAGCGGGAGTAATAAGACAAGAGACCCAGTACTTC
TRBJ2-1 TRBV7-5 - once CARIQRVSRTSKAEQFF TGTGCCAGAATCCAGAGAGTGAGTAGGACTAGTAAGGCTGAGCAGTTCTTC
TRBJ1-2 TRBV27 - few CASSPRRDLNYGYTF TGTGCCAGCAGCCCCCGGAGAGACCTAAACTATGGCTACACCTTC
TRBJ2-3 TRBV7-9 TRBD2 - CASSPGLAGSTDTQYF TGTGCCAGCAGCCCCGGACTAGCGGGATCCACAGATACGCAGTATTTT
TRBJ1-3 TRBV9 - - CASSPSSPQGGGNTIYF TGTGCCAGCAGCCCTTCGTCCCCTCAGGGAGGCGGAAACACCATATATTTT
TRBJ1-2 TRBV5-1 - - CASSLAPGSYGYTF TGCGCCAGCAGCTTGGCCCCGGGAAGCTATGGCTACACCTTC
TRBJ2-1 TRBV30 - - CAWRISQLEQFF TGTGCCTGGAGAATTTCTCAGTTAGAGCAGTTCTTC
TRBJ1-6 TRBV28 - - CASRTGDYNSPLHF TGTGCCAGCAGGACGGGGGACTATAATTCACCCCTCCACTTT
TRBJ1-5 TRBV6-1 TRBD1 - CASSDPSRQGGQPQHF TGTGCCAGCAGTGACCCCTCGAGACAGGGGGGTCAGCCCCAGCATTTT
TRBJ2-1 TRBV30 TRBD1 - CAWSVDRGTYNEQFF TGTGCCTGGAGTGTAGACAGGGGCACCTACAATGAGCAGTTCTTC
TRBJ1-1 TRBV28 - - CASFSPPGTEAFF TGTGCCAGCTTCTCACCCCCCGGGACAGAAGCTTTCTTT
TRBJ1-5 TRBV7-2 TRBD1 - CASSLQGQGNQPQHF TGTGCCAGCAGCTTGCAAGGACAGGGGAATCAGCCCCAGCATTTT
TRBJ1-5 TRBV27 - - CASSPGSINQPQHF TGTGCCAGCAGTCCAGGGTCGATCAATCAGCCCCAGCATTTT